This TCR beta chain was documented in a study of blood T cell repertoires in COVID-19. Study information: COVID-19 samples from acute and convalescent phases originated in the United States, Italy and Spain.

The table lists this clone with a few counts. Authors' data handling: Reference gene primer amplification in the assay estimated nucleated cell counts. This table comes from immunoSEQ multiplex PCR, and its TCRdb copy is limited to in-frame clones, with some not included. The DNA was the basis for D and trimming; V, J and clone size are from that table. The sample lists fewer than 15,000 clones, around 86% occurring once. The CDR3 covers 13 residues. The germline CDR1 and CDR2 sequences are SGHAT and FQNNGV. Trimming left V 5 bases short and J 6 bases short, with 14 bases between. The TCR originated in a human donor in a cohort sampled during active COVID-19. The chain carries TRBV11-2 and TRBJ2-7; unclear D gene. The sequenced sample consisted of peripheral blood. The CDR3 here is CASSPGISSEQYF. CDR3 bases: TGTGCCAGCAGCCCAGGCATATCTTCCGAGCAGTACTTC.